Here is one TCR beta chain with its context. Antigen: not known. The assay was immunoSEQ multiplex PCR, and TCRdb's table has in-frame clones only and misses some. The sample holds about 30,000 clones, under 85% seen once. This record comes from a study of T cells in narcolepsy. About the study: Donors had narcolepsy type 1 or type 2, or were healthy controls.

Germline-derived CDR1 and CDR2 are MNHNS and SASEGT. CDR3 length: 14 amino acids. Trimming at V came to 5 bases and at J to 7 bases, leaving 7 bases not matched to a gene. Study-level findings and limits: HCRT-specific and TRIB2-specific autoreactive clonotypes appeared among same-patient CSF and blood CD4+ clonotypes. Autoreactive clone sequences were missing from some blood memory CD4+ repertoires. Healthy controls reportedly lacked the autoreactive clonotypes serially found in patients' blood.

The chain is built from TRBV6-1 and TRBJ2-1; 8 bases are a match to TRBD1. Source material: CD45RA- memory CD4+ T cells from PBMCs. This receptor was obtained from a human donor with narcolepsy. CDR3 DNA sequence: TGTGCCAGCAGTCTGCGACAGGGGAGGAATGAGCAGTTCTTC. Amino acids: CASSLRQGRNEQFF.